This T cell receptor (beta chain) was captured in a study of blood T cells in healthy people across ages. This clonotype was seen at least ten times. Its specificity is unknown. Study outcomes and limitations: Naive T cell percentage strongly correlated with TCR beta diversity.

The CDR3 covers 14 residues. Germline CDR1 and CDR2: SGHRS and YFSETQ. Trimming cost V 7 bases and J 1 base; bases outside gene matches: 6. Using a J-beta primer mix together with a sample-barcoded 5' primer, a second PCR was run for roughly 7 to 11 cycles. TCRdb re-analysed the 5' RACE reads in MiXCR, keeping a single row per CDR3 protein. The sample shows roughly 500,000 distinct CDR3 sequences, about 24% of them seen only once. These sequences were also reported in another study, on T cells of mothers and their children. That study reports: Donors comprised three healthy Caucasian mothers plus their six children. TCR recombination output is shaped by thymic selection similarly in related and unrelated pairs.

The chain links TRBV5-1 to TRBJ2-5, with 8 nucleotides matching TRBD2. The TCR comes from a boy aged 10-17 years in good health. The sequenced sample was blood. The CDR3 spells CASSSAGAQETQYF. CDR3 nucleotides: TGCGCCAGCTCTTCAGCGGGGGCCCAAGAGACCCAGTACTTC. Using reference TRBV5-1 and TRBJ2-5 for the parts outside the CDR3, the full variable domain is KAGVTQTPRYLIKTRGQQVTLSCSPISGHRSVSWYQQTPGQGLQFLFEYFSETQRNKGNFPGRFSGRQFSNSRSEMNVSTLELGDSALYLCASSSAGAQETQYFGPGTRLLVL.